These T cell receptor beta chains were read from a single sample in a study of blood T cell repertoires in COVID-19. The protocol was immunoSEQ multiplex PCR, while the TCRdb copy is restricted to in-frame clones and leaves out a portion. Of 300,000 or so clones in the sample, roughly nine tenths are singletons; the top ten hold roughly 2.9%. Sample: PBMCs or T cells enriched from blood (not recorded which). These receptors were collected from a woman aged 50 to 60 who had been exposed to COVID-19. The CDR3 runs from the conserved cysteine through the conserved F or W. D genes are given only for firm matches.

d_call: TRBD1
v_call: TRBV30
j_call: TRBJ1-6
cdr3_aa: CAWSQGTGGLSYNSPLHF

d_call: -
v_call: TRBV28
j_call: TRBJ2-7
cdr3_aa: CASSLSGQGGVEQYF

d_call: -
v_call: TRBV28
j_call: TRBJ2-5
cdr3_aa: CASTLDRRETQYF

d_call: TRBD2
v_call: TRBV5-1
j_call: TRBJ2-3
cdr3_aa: CASSFSTSGLTDTQYF

d_call: TRBD2
v_call: TRBV19
j_call: TRBJ2-1
cdr3_aa: CASSTTTSGYNEQFF

d_call: -
v_call: TRBV6-1
j_call: TRBJ1-1
cdr3_aa: CASSERGGGTEAFF

d_call: -
v_call: TRBV28
j_call: TRBJ2-5
cdr3_aa: CASSPPGLGETQYF

d_call: -
v_call: TRBV4-1
j_call: TRBJ1-2
cdr3_aa: CASSQAVALRVGGYTF

d_call: TRBD2
v_call: TRBV2
j_call: TRBJ2-5
cdr3_aa: CASSDLPLAGKETQYF

d_call: -
v_call: TRBV19
j_call: TRBJ2-1
cdr3_aa: CASSIPGGTPGSYNEQFF

d_call: -
v_call: TRBV28
j_call: TRBJ1-2
cdr3_aa: CASSLTLSIGGASYGYTF

d_call: -
v_call: TRBV11-2
j_call: TRBJ2-7
cdr3_aa: CASSRWAQEQYF

d_call: -
v_call: TRBV2
j_call: TRBJ1-4
cdr3_aa: CASSELLPGEKLFF

d_call: -
v_call: TRBV5-1
j_call: TRBJ2-3
cdr3_aa: CASSLKLDNTDTQYF

d_call: -
v_call: TRBV3-1/TRBV3-2
j_call: TRBJ1-2
cdr3_aa: CASSQSAAVGGYTF

d_call: TRBD1
v_call: TRBV4-1
j_call: TRBJ2-2
cdr3_aa: CASSQVLDHRGRRSGELFF

d_call: -
v_call: TRBV5-8
j_call: TRBJ1-4
cdr3_aa: CASTRGFNEKLFF

d_call: -
v_call: TRBV28
j_call: TRBJ2-3
cdr3_aa: CASTGRPDTQYF

d_call: TRBD1
v_call: TRBV19
j_call: TRBJ1-1
cdr3_aa: CASSSLYVAGGTEAFF

d_call: -
v_call: TRBV7-9
j_call: TRBJ1-2
cdr3_aa: CASSSRTDSKGGYTF

d_call: TRBD2
v_call: TRBV15
j_call: TRBJ2-3
cdr3_aa: CATSTMGTTVADTQYF

d_call: -
v_call: TRBV7-9
j_call: TRBJ2-7
cdr3_aa: CASSERTPYEQYF

d_call: -
v_call: TRBV3-1/TRBV3-2
j_call: TRBJ1-2
cdr3_aa: CASSPGRGGVSYGYTF

d_call: -
v_call: TRBV28
j_call: TRBJ1-2
cdr3_aa: CASSLAGKFANYGYTF

d_call: TRBD1
v_call: TRBV11-2
j_call: TRBJ1-2
cdr3_aa: CASSSGQGADYGYTF

d_call: TRBD1
v_call: TRBV19
j_call: TRBJ1-2
cdr3_aa: CASKPGQANYGYTF

d_call: -
v_call: TRBV7-8
j_call: TRBJ2-7
cdr3_aa: CASSPGPHEQYF

d_call: -
v_call: TRBV7-9
j_call: TRBJ2-3
cdr3_aa: CASSSRNTDTQYF

d_call: -
v_call: TRBV19
j_call: TRBJ1-6
cdr3_aa: CASSIGRVGSPLHF

d_call: TRBD1
v_call: TRBV6-5
j_call: TRBJ1-2
cdr3_aa: CASKREGTGGYGYTF

d_call: -
v_call: TRBV30
j_call: TRBJ1-2
cdr3_aa: CAWSVKGGTRRGYTF

d_call: -
v_call: TRBV12-2
j_call: TRBJ2-7
cdr3_aa: CASRLGTKRRDRGNEQYF

d_call: TRBD2
v_call: TRBV4-1
j_call: TRBJ2-7
cdr3_aa: CASSQAPGTRGEQYF

d_call: TRBD1
v_call: TRBV28
j_call: TRBJ1-4
cdr3_aa: CASSSRDRLNEKLFF

d_call: TRBD1
v_call: TRBV15
j_call: TRBJ1-5
cdr3_aa: CATSRGDSSQQPQHF

d_call: -
v_call: TRBV18
j_call: TRBJ2-5
cdr3_aa: CASSLPQGRETQYF

d_call: -
v_call: TRBV29-1
j_call: TRBJ1-1
cdr3_aa: CSVPGVAEAFF

d_call: -
v_call: TRBV5-4
j_call: TRBJ1-4
cdr3_aa: CASSPGGESEKLFF

d_call: -
v_call: TRBV2
j_call: TRBJ1-2
cdr3_aa: CASKSTEYGYTF

d_call: TRBD2
v_call: TRBV7-6
j_call: TRBJ2-5
cdr3_aa: CASSSAGGGETQYF

d_call: -
v_call: TRBV28
j_call: TRBJ1-1
cdr3_aa: CASSPQRGRAVAFF

d_call: TRBD1
v_call: TRBV28
j_call: TRBJ1-2
cdr3_aa: CASSLTGGNYGYTF

d_call: TRBD1
v_call: TRBV5-1
j_call: TRBJ1-5
cdr3_aa: CASSRAPGGSNQPQHF

d_call: TRBD2
v_call: TRBV19
j_call: TRBJ2-5
cdr3_aa: CASTGGRYQETQYF

d_call: TRBD1
v_call: TRBV5-1
j_call: TRBJ1-2
cdr3_aa: CASSYDRGNGYTF

d_call: TRBD1
v_call: TRBV6-5
j_call: TRBJ2-7
cdr3_aa: CASGPGTGKYEQYF

d_call: -
v_call: TRBV4-1
j_call: TRBJ2-1
cdr3_aa: CASSQVGLNSVYNEQFF

d_call: -
v_call: TRBV3-1/TRBV3-2
j_call: TRBJ1-4
cdr3_aa: CASSQRGNDEKLFF

d_call: -
v_call: TRBV27
j_call: TRBJ2-7
cdr3_aa: CASGLGRGRSYEQYF

d_call: TRBD1
v_call: TRBV11-3
j_call: TRBJ2-3
cdr3_aa: CASSHRGTSTDTQYF

d_call: -
v_call: TRBV7-8
j_call: TRBJ2-1
cdr3_aa: CASSPRVFNEQFF

d_call: -
v_call: TRBV28
j_call: TRBJ2-7
cdr3_aa: CASRPTGGGTYEQYF

d_call: -
v_call: TRBV3-1/TRBV3-2
j_call: TRBJ1-6
cdr3_aa: CASSPASSYNSPLHF

d_call: TRBD1
v_call: TRBV7-6
j_call: TRBJ1-2
cdr3_aa: CASSLEDRGYGYTF